Listed below are T cell receptor beta chains from one sample, sequenced in a study of cytomegalovirus exposure and HLA in healthy donors. Produced via immunoSEQ multiplex PCR; TCRdb's table is partial and in-frame only. Among roughly 80,000 clones listed, around 60% were seen once. Material for sequencing was PBMCs. The receptors shown here come from a male donor in good health and CMV-seropositive. The conserved cysteine and the conserved F or W are not part of the CDR3 here. Fields, in order: V gene, J gene, D gene, CDR3 protein. A D gene is named only where the DNA matches it firmly.

TRBV11-3	TRBJ2-2	TRBD1	ASAGQGNTGELF
TRBV5-1	TRBJ2-7	TRBD1	ASSPGTADYEQY
TRBV6-1	TRBJ2-3	.	ASSEVKGGGTQY
TRBV6-5	TRBJ2-7	TRBD1	ASSEGAGEQY
TRBV28	TRBJ2-3	TRBD2	ASITSGTDTQY
TRBV5-1	.	TRBD2	ASSQAGGPGEQY
TRBV5-4	TRBJ1-4	.	ASSLDGSTNEKLF
TRBV30	TRBJ1-1	.	AWSRETGNTEAF
TRBV5-4	TRBJ1-2	TRBD1	ASSSGQGRPGYT
TRBV4-3	TRBJ2-2	.	ASSPAGRDVTGELF
TRBV13	TRBJ2-5	.	ASSLWGGQETQY